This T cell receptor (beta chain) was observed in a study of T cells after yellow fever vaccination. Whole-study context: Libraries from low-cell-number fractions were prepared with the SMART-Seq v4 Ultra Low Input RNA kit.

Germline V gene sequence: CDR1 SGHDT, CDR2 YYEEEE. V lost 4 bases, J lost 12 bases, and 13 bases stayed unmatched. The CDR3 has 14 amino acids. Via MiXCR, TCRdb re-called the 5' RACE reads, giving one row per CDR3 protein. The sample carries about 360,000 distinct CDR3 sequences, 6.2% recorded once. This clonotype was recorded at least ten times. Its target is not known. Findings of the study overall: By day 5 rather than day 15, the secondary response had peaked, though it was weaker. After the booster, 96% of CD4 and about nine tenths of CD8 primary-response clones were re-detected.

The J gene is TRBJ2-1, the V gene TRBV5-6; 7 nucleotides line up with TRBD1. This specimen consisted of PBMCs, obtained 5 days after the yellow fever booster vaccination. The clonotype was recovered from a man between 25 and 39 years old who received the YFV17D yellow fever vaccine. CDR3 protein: CASSVALEGARQFF. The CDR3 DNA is TGTGCCAGCAGCGTTGCGCTTGAGGGGGCGCGGCAGTTCTTC.